This T cell receptor beta chain derives from a study of blood T cells in healthy people across ages. The wider study: There was about one barcoded beta molecule captured by template switching per two T cells. Study-level results: Unsorted PBMCs ruled out conclusive naive versus antigen-experienced comparison. Donor CMV infection status was unknown, possibly confounding age-related changes in expanded clonotypes. When set beside aged donors, long-lived donors presented more naive CD4+ cells and higher diversity.

The CDR3 is made up of 13 amino acids. Germline CDR1 and CDR2: LGHNA and YSLEER. For the second PCR, which ran for 7 to 11 cycles, a sample-barcoded 5' primer and a J-beta primer mix were used. TCRdb called the 5' RACE reads again in MiXCR, with one record for every CDR3 protein. The table has approximately 700,000 distinct CDR3 sequences, about 32% seen once. Notes on this clonotype: Its antigen is not identified. Germline is not matched at one junction end, which may reflect a read error.

Sequenced input: blood. The chain links TRBV4-3 to TRBJ2-2, with a possible D match to TRBD1 (6 bases). The TCR comes from a woman of 80 years or more in good health. DNA of the CDR3: TGCGCCAGCAGCGGGGGCCTAACCGGGGAGCGGTTTTTT. Translation: CASSGGLTGERFF.